This T cell receptor (beta chain) emerged from a study of shared clonotypes between healthy human individuals. Sequencing was performed with immunoSEQ multiplex PCR; in TCRdb, only in-frame clones are kept and a portion is missing. This table has about 2 million clones, over 85% appearing once. CDR1 is GTSNPN and CDR2 is SVGIG in the germline V gene (reference sequence). This CDR3 spans 13 amino acids. Losses at the gene ends were 0 bases for V and 3 bases for J; bases not matched to a gene: 1. Comment on this clone: This sample includes further DNA sequences coding for the same CDR3.

Donors comprised only Caucasian adults living in Nashville, Tennessee. This sequence joins TRBV30 and TRBJ2-7, with 8 nucleotides matching TRBD1. Sample: naive CD4+ T cells sorted from blood. Sample subset: CD45RA+ positively selected. The clonotype originates from a man between 18 and 29 years old in good health. The CDR3 nucleotides read TGTGCCTGGAGTGTAGGACAGGGCTACGAGCAGTACTTC. It codes for CAWSVGQGYEQYF.